This paragraph covers one TCR beta chain sequence. Its binding antigen is unknown. An end of the junction does not agree with germline; a read error may underlie this. The method behind the library was 5' RACE. These reads were obtained on a NextSeq 500. The TCR library protocol attached unique molecular identifiers to individual cDNA molecules to correct for sequencing error and PCR bias. Both TCR alpha and beta chains were sequenced, and tight co-correlation was observed between alpha and beta sequence abundances in each sample. Per the original workflow: Decombinator V4 was used to perform V gene, J gene and CDR3 annotation of TCR sequences. TCRs were defined as expanded if a significant change between any two time points was detected under a Poisson model with p below 0.0001. TCR abundances were normalised to the total number of TCRs sequenced in each sample and reported as counts per million. TRAV1-2 paired with TRAJ12, TRAJ20 or TRAJ33 defined MAIT TCRs, while TRAV10 paired with TRAJ18 defined iNKT TCRs. A search of VDJdb, accessed on 1 November 2021, was run for TCRs annotated to CMV, EBV and SARS-CoV-2, with TCRs annotated for multiple antigens excluded. TCRdb reprocessed the public reads (quality trimming at Q25 with fastp, clone calling with MiXCR) and kept in-frame beta chains. Each CDR3 protein gets just one entry, which takes the most common genes and DNA from the rows behind it. The authors' filters were not applied to this entry. Across this sample there are 100,000 to 120,000 distinct CDR3 sequences, with around 13% seen only once. The ten largest make up approximately 3.8% of the sample.

A case-control design nested within a healthcare worker cohort in London, UK, was used, with weekly nasopharyngeal swab PCR tests and blood sampling performed. Healthcare workers were recruited between 23 and 31 March 2020, during the week of the UK lockdown, and were followed weekly for up to about 16 weeks. Including the terminal cysteine and phenylalanine, the CDR3 comprises 12 residues. Just CDR3 DNA is preserved here, 36 bases in frame from base 1. CDR1 and CDR2, looked up from the germline V gene (reference sequence), are DFQATT and SNEGSKA. The data derive from a study of early T cells in non-severe SARS-CoV-2 infection (dated by TCRdb to about 2021). Regarding the complete study: Bulk RNA from unsorted whole blood was used for TCR sequencing, so alpha and beta chains could not be paired.

Study-wide conclusions, independent of this receptor: VDJdb matching was skewed toward anti-spike CD8 responses, so virus-specific expansions were likely underestimated and private and CD4 specificities were missed.

This specimen consisted of whole blood, obtained at baseline. The TCR comes from an adult who was a healthcare worker with PCR-confirmed SARS-CoV-2 infection or an uninfected control (not recorded which). The receptor chain draws on TRBV20-1 and TRBJ2-2, with the D segment identity uncertain. The CDR3 corresponds to CSAYQDTWELFF. The bases are TGCAGTGCCTATCAAGACACCTGGGAGCTGTTTTTT.